This T cell receptor (beta chain) came from a study of Ad26.COV2.S vaccination and SARS-CoV-2 variants. Across the study: Administration of Ad26.COV2.S was intramuscular, either once or twice 56 days apart. Notes on the study in general: Recipients of either vaccine or placebo displayed similar breadth of non-spike TCRs.

Clones were read by immunoSEQ multiplex PCR, and TCRdb kept only the in-frame ones, dropping some. The sample contains more than 400,000 clones, about 90% of which appear only once. Treatment described: about 20 received Ad26.COV2.S at low or high dose, single or two shots; roughly five received placebo; per-sample allocation not given. After the first vaccine or placebo injection, samples were drawn on day 63. Boston supplied an adult donor aged 18-55 years. The vaccine delivered Wuhan-strain SARS-CoV-2 spike through an Ad26 vector. Germline V lookup: CDR1 MDHEN, CDR2 SYDVKM. This CDR3 has 11 residues. V was pared by 3 bases and J by 6 bases, with 4 bases between. In regard to this clone: The antigen remains unidentified.

Sequences were derived from peripheral blood, sampled in a trial of Ad26.COV2.S vaccine versus placebo. This sequence joins TRBV28 and TRBJ2-3; D remains ambiguous. The TCR comes from a person aged 18-65 years who received the Ad26.COV2.S COVID-19 vaccine or a placebo. The CDR3 DNA reads as TGTGCCAGCAGTTTGACGGATACGCAGTATTTT. Protein: CASSLTDTQYF.